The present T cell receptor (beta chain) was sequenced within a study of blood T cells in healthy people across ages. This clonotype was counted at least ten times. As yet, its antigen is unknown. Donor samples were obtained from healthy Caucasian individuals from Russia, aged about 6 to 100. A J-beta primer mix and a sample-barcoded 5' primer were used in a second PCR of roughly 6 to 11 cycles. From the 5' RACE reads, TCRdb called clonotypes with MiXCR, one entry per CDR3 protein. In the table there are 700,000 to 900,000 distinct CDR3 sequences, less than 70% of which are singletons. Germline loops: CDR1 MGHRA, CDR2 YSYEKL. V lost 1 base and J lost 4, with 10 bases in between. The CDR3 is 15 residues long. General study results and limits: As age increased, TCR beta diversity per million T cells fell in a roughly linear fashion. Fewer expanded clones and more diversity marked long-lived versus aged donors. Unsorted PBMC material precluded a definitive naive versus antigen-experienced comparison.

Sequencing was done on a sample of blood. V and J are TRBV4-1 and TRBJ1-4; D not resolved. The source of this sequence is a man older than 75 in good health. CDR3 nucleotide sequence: TGCGCCAGCAGCCAAGGAAGATCCCTTAATGAAAAACTGTTTTTT. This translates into CASSQGRSLNEKLFF.